Described below is a single T cell receptor (beta chain) sequence and its context. What it recognizes is unknown. Produced via immunoSEQ multiplex PCR; TCRdb's table is partial and in-frame only. This table holds 20,000 to 25,000 clones, 94% found once. This specimen belongs to a study of graft-versus-host responses after intestinal transplantation. The overall study: Multivisceral, liver-intestinal, or isolated intestinal grafts were transplanted into recipients. Findings of the study overall: Researchers found peak circulating GvH clone levels linked to early post-transplant HvG declines.

Germline CDR1 is GTSNPN and CDR2 is SVGIG (reference sequence). The length of the CDR3 is 12 residues. J lost 6 bases, V lost 5 bases, and 4 bases had no gene match. The chain couples TRBV30 to TRBJ1-2, with 9 bases identical to TRBD1. The input for sequencing was PBMCs, taken 156 days after intestinal transplant. This receptor was identified in a human patient who received an intestinal transplant, so some T cells may come from the graft donor. In DNA, the CDR3 is TGTGCCTGGGACAGGGGGGGTAATGGCTACACCTTC. Its translation: CAWDRGGNGYTF.